Shown below are 26 T cell receptor beta chains from a single sample sequenced in a study of cytomegalovirus exposure and HLA in healthy donors. PCR involved 60 Vbeta and 13 Jbeta primers. Here immunoSEQ multiplex PCR was the method, and the copy in TCRdb shows in-frame clones only, minus some. Of under 300,000 clones detected, 84% appear once; the ten largest clones hold roughly 2%. The sequenced sample was PBMCs. Receptors were obtained from a woman aged 40 to 49 in good health and CMV-seropositive.

The chain links TRBV28 to TRBJ2-7; 7 positions match TRBD1. With 2 bases clipped from V and 1 base from J, the junction kept 5 bases outside the gene matches. Germline loops: CDR1 MDHEN, CDR2 SYDVKM. The CDR3 has 15 residues. CDR3 region: CASSLGSDRSYEQYF. CDR3 coding DNA: TGTGCCAGCAGTTTAGGTTCGGACAGGTCCTACGAGCAGTACTTC.

This rearrangement joins TRBV5-5 to TRBJ1-1; the D gene is possibly TRBD1 (5 bases). V was clipped by 5 bases and J by 0 bases, with 14 bases between them. Germline CDR1 is SGHKS and CDR2 is YYEKEE (reference sequence). The CDR3 length is 15 residues. DNA of the CDR3: TGTGCCAGCAGTACTGGGACTGGCTTGAACACTGAAGCTTTCTTT. This encodes CASSTGTGLNTEAFF.

The chain carries TRBV27 and TRBJ2-7; TRBD2 agrees at 11 bases. The CDR3 totals 16 residues. Germline V gene data show CDR1 as MNHEY and CDR2 as SMNVEV (reference sequence). The trim removed 7 bases at V and 3 bases at J, leaving 11 bases unmatched. CDR3 coding DNA: TGTGCCAGCACCGCCGGACTAGCGGGTCGGTACTACGAGCAGTACTTC. It yields the protein CASTAGLAGRYYEQYF.

There are a few counts of this clone. The V and J genes are TRBV7-2 and TRBJ1-5, with D perhaps matching TRBD1 (5 bases). CDR3 length: 14 residues. Germline-derived CDR1 and CDR2 are SGHTA and FQGNSA. Trimming pared 3 bases from V and 5 bases from J, leaving 11 bases between. The CDR3 coding sequence is TGTGCCAGCAGCTTTGAAGGGGCATATCAGCCCCAGCATTTT. This encodes CASSFEGAYQPQHF.

The chain combines TRBV7-2 with TRBJ2-7; D call uncertain. The germline V gene has CDR1 SGHTA and CDR2 FQGNSA. CDR3 length: 11 amino acids. V lost 1 base to trimming and J lost 6 bases, with 4 bases between them. In DNA form, the CDR3 reads TGTGCCAGCAGCTTAGTATCCGAGCAGTACTTC. Residues: CASSLVSEQYF.

This chain uses TRBV29-1 with TRBJ1-5; 8 nucleotides agree with TRBD1. The V and J ends lost 4 bases and 7 bases, in that order; junction bases with no gene match: 9. The germline V gene encodes CDR1 SQVTM and CDR2 ANQGSEA. The length of the CDR3 is 14 residues. CDR3 sequence: CSVGGQGANQPQHF. DNA for the CDR3: TGCAGCGTTGGCGGCCAGGGGGCCAACCAGCCCCAGCATTTT.

CDR3 region: CASSDVASGSTDTQYF. Written as DNA, the CDR3 is TGTGCCAGCAGTGATGTGGCTAGCGGATCCACAGATACGCAGTATTTT. This chain joins TRBV2 and TRBJ2-3; TRBD2 aligns across 7 bases. After removal of 3 bases from V and 2 bases from J, the junction contained 8 bases not matched to a gene. The germline V gene has CDR1 SNHLY and CDR2 FYNNEI. The CDR3 contains 16 residues.

The chain carries TRBV28 and TRBJ2-1; 7 bases agree with TRBD2. CDR3 length: 16 amino acids. Germline-derived CDR1 and CDR2 are MDHEN and SYDVKM. Trimming at V came to 2 bases and at J to 4 bases, leaving 8 bases not matched to a gene. The CDR3 coding sequence is TGTGCCAGCAGTTTAAGTGGCGGGAGTGGGTACAATGAGCAGTTCTTC. Translating gives CASSLSGGSGYNEQFF.

The chain joins TRBV27 to TRBJ2-1; 11 positions agree with TRBD2. This CDR3 comprises 15 residues. Per the germline V gene, CDR1 is MNHEY and CDR2 is SMNVEV (reference sequence). After removal of 6 bases from V and 7 bases from J, the junction contained 8 bases not matched to a gene. The CDR3 sequence is CASRSLGLAVNEQFF. CDR3 DNA: TGTGCCAGCAGAAGTTTGGGACTAGCGGTAAATGAGCAGTTCTTC.

The chain uses TRBV5-1 and TRBJ2-7; D is perhaps TRBD2 (5 bases). The CDR3 contains 14 residues. Germline V gene data show CDR1 as SGHRS and CDR2 as YFSETQ. Trimming left V 5 bases short and J 4 bases short, with 16 bases between. The chain's CDR3 is CASRRVEGTYEQYF. CDR3 bases: TGCGCCAGCAGGAGGGTAGAAGGAACGTACGAGCAGTACTTC.

The CDR3 loop is CASSVAGGGDEQFF. In DNA form, the CDR3 reads TGTGCCAGTAGCGTAGCGGGAGGCGGGGATGAGCAGTTCTTC. The chain combines TRBV19 with TRBJ2-1, with 10 bases fitting TRBD2. The CDR3 contains 14 residues. With 6 bases clipped from V and 8 bases from J, the junction kept 7 bases outside the gene matches. CDR1 and CDR2 from the germline V gene are LNHDA and SQIVND (reference sequence).

This clone showed up just a few times. The chain links TRBV6-6 to TRBJ2-1; 7 nucleotides match TRBD2. Germline assignment: CDR1 MNHNY and CDR2 SVGAGI (reference sequence). The CDR3 runs to 16 residues. The V and J ends lost 4 bases and 4 bases, in that order; junction bases with no gene match: 10. The CDR3 nucleotides read TGTGCCAGCAGTTTCGCCGGGACTAAAGCTTACAATGAGCAGTTCTTC. Residues: CASSFAGTKAYNEQFF.

The V call is TRBV12-5, the J call TRBJ2-1; 7 bases align to TRBD1. In germline, CDR1 is LGHNT, CDR2 FRNRAP. This CDR3 region has 15 residues. Unmatched junction bases numbered 7, after V lost 5 bases and J lost 3 bases. The CDR3: CASGITGDYYNEQFF. The CDR3 DNA is TGTGCTAGTGGTATCACAGGGGATTACTACAATGAGCAGTTCTTC.

The chain has TRBV20-1 and TRBJ2-1; TRBD1 is a possible D gene (6 bases). Trimming removed 5 bases from V and 11 bases from J, with 13 bases in between. The CDR3 covers 11 residues. Germline V gene data show CDR1 as DFQATT and CDR2 as SNEGSKA (reference sequence). In nucleotides, the CDR3 is TGCAGTGCTCGAGTCGACAGGAAGCAGTTCTTC. Translated, it gives CSARVDRKQFF.

The chain uses TRBV5-4 and TRBJ2-5; TRBD1 aligns across 7 bases. This CDR3 has 14 amino acids. Germline CDR1 reads SGHNT; CDR2 reads YYREEE (reference sequence). Unmatched junction bases numbered 6, after V lost 3 bases and J lost 4 bases. The CDR3 DNA reads as TGTGCCAGCAGCTATGACAGGGACAGAGAGACCCAGTACTTC. Its protein is CASSYDRDRETQYF.

V gene TRBV9 combines with J gene TRBJ2-1; TRBD2 matches at 9 bases. This CDR3 has 16 residues. Germline V gene lookup returns CDR1 SGDLS and CDR2 YYNGEE. Unmatched junction bases numbered 6, after V lost 1 base and J lost 4 bases. The CDR3 is CASSVPTSGNYNEQFF. CDR3 DNA sequence: TGTGCCAGCAGCGTACCGACTAGCGGAAATTACAATGAGCAGTTCTTC. The whole variable domain, filled in from reference TRBV9 and TRBJ2-1, reads DSGVTQTPKHLITATGQRVTLRCSPRSGDLSVYWYQQSLDQGLQFLIQYYNGEERAKGNILERFSAQQFPDLHSELNLSSLELGDSALYFCASSVPTSGNYNEQFFGPGTRLTVL.

CDR3 amino acids: CASSYGTSGINEQFF. For the CDR3, the DNA is TGTGCCAGCTCATACGGGACTAGCGGGATCAATGAGCAGTTCTTC. The gene calls are TRBV18 and TRBJ2-1, with 13 bases aligning to TRBD2. CDR1 is KGHSH and CDR2 is LQKENI in the germline V gene. V was pared by 5 bases and J by 6 bases, with 4 bases of the junction left unmatched. CDR3 length equals 15 residues.

The chain uses TRBV7-9 and TRBJ1-1; no definite D call. The germline gives CDR1 SEHNR, CDR2 FQNEAQ (reference sequence). This CDR3 has 13 amino acids. Trimming stripped 11 bases from V and 0 bases from J, with 13 bases between. CDR3 region: CAGLASMNTEAFF. In nucleotides, the CDR3 is TGTGCCGGATTAGCCTCCATGAACACTGAAGCTTTCTTT. The entire variable domain, with the rest obtained from reference TRBV7-9 and TRBJ1-1, is as follows: DTGVSQNPRHKITKRGQNVTFRCDPISEHNRLYWYRQTLGQGPEFLTYFQNEAQLEKSRLLSDRFSAERPKGSFSTLEIQRTEQGDSAMYLCAGLASMNTEAFFGQGTRLTVV.

This chain's CDR3 is CASRQTGVVGYTF. The CDR3 DNA reads TGTGCCAGCAGACAGACAGGGGTAGTCGGCTACACCTTC. The chain uses TRBV27 and TRBJ1-2; 8 bases map to TRBD1. Germline CDR1 MNHEY, CDR2 SMNVEV (reference sequence). The CDR3 runs 13 residues. V trimming: 6 bases; J trimming: 8 bases; junction bases outside the gene matches: 8.

This chain connects TRBV4-3 to TRBJ2-7; D gene unclear. Germline V gives CDR1 LGHNA, CDR2 YSLEER. This CDR3 has 13 amino acids. The germline V and J ends were trimmed by 4 bases and 1 base, with 8 bases remaining between them. The CDR3 sequence: CASSPRGSYEQYF. The CDR3 DNA follows: TGCGCCAGCAGCCCTCGAGGTTCCTACGAGCAGTACTTC.

The CDR3 sequence: CASSPRAGQASYEQYF. DNA of the CDR3: TGTGCCAGCTCACCACGGGCGGGACAGGCATCCTACGAGCAGTACTTC. V gene TRBV18 combines with J gene TRBJ2-7, with 8 bases aligning to TRBD1. Germline lookup yields CDR1 KGHSH and CDR2 LQKENI. The J segment lost 1 base and the V segment lost 1 base, leaving 6 bases of the junction unmatched. The CDR3 sequence is 16 residues long.

V usage is TRBV7-2 and J usage is TRBJ1-4; 7 bases fit TRBD1. The germline gives CDR1 SGHTA, CDR2 FQGNSA. This CDR3 region has 14 residues. Trimming at V came to 5 bases and at J to 4 bases, leaving 4 bases not matched to a gene. As DNA, the CDR3 is TGTGCCAGCAGCCCCAGACAGGGTAATGAAAAACTGTTTTTT. Translation: CASSPRQGNEKLFF.

The V and J genes are TRBV10-3 and TRBJ2-5; D possibly corresponds to TRBD2 (6 bases). Germline CDR1 is ENHRY and CDR2 is SYGVKD. This CDR3 has 13 amino acids. Trimming took 11 bases from V and 3 from J, leaving 16 bases between them. This CDR3 reads CAVSGSREETQYF. The DNA for the CDR3 is TGTGCCGTTTCCGGGAGTAGAGAAGAGACCCAGTACTTC.

The CDR3 DNA follows: TGTGCCAGCTCACCACCGGGAGGCTATGGCTACACCTTC. It specifies CASSPPGGYGYTF. J is TRBJ1-2 and V is TRBV18; unclear D gene. Germline CDR1 and CDR2: KGHSH and LQKENI. The CDR3 consists of 13 residues. With 0 bases removed from V and 4 bases from J, the gap between germline ends came to 6 bases.

This sequence joins TRBV29-1 and TRBJ2-6; 11 bases line up with TRBD2. Germline trimming cut 4 bases from V and 1 base from J; bases unmatched to any gene: 0. This CDR3 contains 15 residues. Germline V lookup: CDR1 SQVTM, CDR2 ANQGSEA. The CDR3 here is CSVGLAGSGANVLTF. The CDR3 DNA sequence: TGCAGCGTTGGACTAGCGGGATCTGGGGCCAACGTCCTGACTTTC.

J is TRBJ1-4 and V is TRBV7-9; TRBD1 is a possible D gene (5 bases). The CDR3 extends over 16 amino acids. The ends were cut back, 2 bases at V and 8 bases at J, with 18 bases in the middle. CDR1 and CDR2 (germline): SEHNR, FQNEAQ (reference sequence). The DNA of the CDR3 is TGTGCCAGCAGCTTACCGGGGGAGGGCGCGGAAGAAAAACTGTTTTTT. It codes for CASSLPGEGAEEKLFF.